The sequence of this T cell receptor beta chain was determined in a study of brain T cells in children with intractable seizures. The sequenced cases were selected for having the highest brain T cell transcript signatures. Pre-surgery treatment included at least one anti-epileptic drug. The CDR3 length is 13 residues. Trimming stripped 3 bases from V and 8 bases from J, with 11 bases between. Here immunoSEQ multiplex PCR was the method, and the copy in TCRdb shows in-frame clones only, minus some. This sample has some 80,000 clones, with around nine tenths found just once. Sample share makes this clone medium-sized.

Here the sequenced sample was peripheral blood, taken at surgery. This chain connects TRBV12-3 or TRBV12-4 to TRBJ2-1; D is uncertain. This TCR was sampled from a girl aged 2-10 years with Rasmussen encephalitis and intractable seizures. CDR3 amino acids: CASSFPNFDEQFF. The CDR3 DNA follows: TGTGCCAGCAGTTTCCCGAACTTCGATGAGCAGTTCTTC.